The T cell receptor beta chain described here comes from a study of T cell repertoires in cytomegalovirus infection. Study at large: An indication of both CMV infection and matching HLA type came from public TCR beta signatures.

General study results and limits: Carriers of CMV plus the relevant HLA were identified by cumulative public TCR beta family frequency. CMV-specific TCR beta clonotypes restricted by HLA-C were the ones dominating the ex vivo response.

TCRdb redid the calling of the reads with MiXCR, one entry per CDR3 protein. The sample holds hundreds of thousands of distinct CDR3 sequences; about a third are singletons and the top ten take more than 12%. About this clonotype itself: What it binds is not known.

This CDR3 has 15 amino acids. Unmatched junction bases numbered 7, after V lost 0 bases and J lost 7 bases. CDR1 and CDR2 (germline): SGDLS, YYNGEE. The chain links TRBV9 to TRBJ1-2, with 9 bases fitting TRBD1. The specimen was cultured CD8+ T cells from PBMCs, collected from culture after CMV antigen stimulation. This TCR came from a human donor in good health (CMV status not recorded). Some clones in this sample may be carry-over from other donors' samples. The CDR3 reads CASSVVSGQGGGYTF. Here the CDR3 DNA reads TGTGCCAGCAGCGTAGTATCGGGACAGGGTGGTGGCTACACCTTC.